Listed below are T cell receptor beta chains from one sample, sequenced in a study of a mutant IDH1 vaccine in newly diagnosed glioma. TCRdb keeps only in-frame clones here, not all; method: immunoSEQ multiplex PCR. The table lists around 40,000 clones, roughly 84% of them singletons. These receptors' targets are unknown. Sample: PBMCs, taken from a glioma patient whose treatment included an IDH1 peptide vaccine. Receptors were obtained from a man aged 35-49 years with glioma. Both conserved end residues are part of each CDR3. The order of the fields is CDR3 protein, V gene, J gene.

CASTADLNQPQHF,TRBV7-2,TRBJ1-5
CASSFLTGEAEAFF,TRBV5-5,TRBJ1-1
CASSLSRYGYTF,TRBV28,TRBJ1-2
CASSPRAAGELFF,TRBV7-8,TRBJ2-2
CASRQTGGRAEAFF,TRBV5-4,TRBJ1-1
CASSRVREGTQYF,TRBV7-2,TRBJ2-3
CASSFQGSGELFF,TRBV7-3,TRBJ2-2
CASSPPFLRPAHNEQFF,TRBV18,TRBJ2-1
CASSLLGVNTIYF,TRBV19,TRBJ1-3
CASRVRTGNTEAFF,TRBV19,TRBJ1-1
CASGGTGVGYTF,TRBV4-1,TRBJ1-2
CATRSGRAGEQYF,TRBV15,TRBJ2-7
CASSFGRDPSPLHF,TRBV5-4,TRBJ1-6
CASSPRDRAGNQPQHF,TRBV19,TRBJ1-5
CASSPRSTGQETQYF,TRBV18,TRBJ2-5
CASSLAQGLDTQYF,TRBV5-6,TRBJ2-3
CASSEQGTSNQPQHF,TRBV19,TRBJ1-5
CASSLGTAYEQYF,TRBV13,TRBJ2-7
CASSGGALTTQYF,TRBV5-4,TRBJ2-5
CASRGIGTSSYNEQFF,TRBV5-1,TRBJ2-1
CASSYGAGGETQYF,TRBV5-1,TRBJ2-5
CASSQGTGANEQYF,TRBV4-2,TRBJ2-7
CASSRDGHPNTEAFF,TRBV6-1,TRBJ1-1
CATSRDRDGSTDTQYF,TRBV15,TRBJ2-3
CASSFAKQGFQNTIYF,TRBV13,TRBJ1-3
CASSLDGTSGSYEQYF,TRBV28,TRBJ2-7
CASSPGQGSNYGYTF,TRBV18,TRBJ1-2
CASSPGLDTQYF,TRBV7-3,TRBJ2-3
CASSSGPIPEAFF,TRBV6-5,TRBJ1-1
CILPGGRYEQYF,TRBV29-1,TRBJ2-7
CASSLERGSNTGELFF,TRBV19,TRBJ2-2
CATSRDLAPWQFF,TRBV15,TRBJ2-1
CASSINMGQGELFF,TRBV7-9,TRBJ2-2
CASGLPPGVRTGANVLTF,TRBV12-5,TRBJ2-6
CASSNPDRGNNEQFF,TRBV21-1,TRBJ2-1
CASSFRTNEKLFF,TRBV7-9,TRBJ1-4
CASSRDSGSGANVLTF,TRBV18,TRBJ2-6
CASSLGQDPYGNEQFF,TRBV5-4,TRBJ2-1
CASSPEGSYGNTIYF,TRBV18,TRBJ1-3
CSARLSGANVLTF,TRBV29-1,TRBJ2-6
CASSSSGRRSNEQFF,TRBV19,TRBJ2-1
CASSQRTGAEAFF,TRBV7-2,TRBJ1-1
CASSEYPGSAETQYF,TRBV25-1,TRBJ2-5
CASSYRGQGYGYTF,TRBV6-5,TRBJ1-2
CASSLGGASGRYEQFF,TRBV5-4,TRBJ2-1
CASSLGLGTGSSQPQHF,TRBV7-2,TRBJ1-5
CASSVGTGGNQPQHF,TRBV9,TRBJ1-5
CASSPKRRLQETQYF,TRBV7-9,TRBJ2-5
CASAGDRGSTEAFF,TRBV7-9,TRBJ1-1
CSVRGAGGPRNNEQFF,TRBV29-1,TRBJ2-1
CASSWGASGYEQYF,TRBV5-1,TRBJ2-7
CASRSGTLLTSDSGNTIYF,TRBV11-1,TRBJ1-3
CASSIEGDPEAFF,TRBV18,TRBJ1-1
CASSARDYEQYF,TRBV6-1,TRBJ2-7
CASSQEGGTGGEQFF,TRBV4-3,TRBJ2-1